What follows describes a single T cell receptor beta chain. Its antigen is not identified. A read error may produce the germline difference seen at one junction end. This entry belongs to a study of blood T cells in healthy people across ages. General study points: Age advanced and TCR beta diversity per million T cells fell, roughly linearly.

The CDR3 totals 15 residues. Germline V gives CDR1 SGHTA, CDR2 FQGNSA. With a J-beta primer mix and a sample-barcoded 5' primer, a second PCR ran roughly 6 to 11 cycles. TCRdb processed the 5' RACE reads anew with MiXCR; each CDR3 protein has one entry. In the table there are 800,000 to 950,000 distinct CDR3 sequences, almost 30% of which are singletons. These data also formed part of another study, on T cells of mothers and their children. This second study notes: There were no persistent microchimeric T cell clones detected.

The source is a woman aged 40 to 50 in good health. The V and J genes are TRBV7-2 and TRBJ2-1, with TRBD2 matching 7 bases. Specimen: blood. The DNA of the CDR3 is TGTGCCAGCAGCTTAGTGGGGGGGTGGAAAAATGGGCAGTTCTTC. Amino acid sequence: CASSLVGGWKNGQFF. Full variable domain (outside the CDR3, taken from reference TRBV7-2 and TRBJ2-1): GAGVSQSPSNKVTEKGKDVELRCDPISGHTALYWYRQSLGQGLEFLIYFQGNSAPDKSGLPSDRFSAERTGGSVSTLTIQRTQQEDSAVYLCASSLVGGWKNGQFFGPGTRLTVL.